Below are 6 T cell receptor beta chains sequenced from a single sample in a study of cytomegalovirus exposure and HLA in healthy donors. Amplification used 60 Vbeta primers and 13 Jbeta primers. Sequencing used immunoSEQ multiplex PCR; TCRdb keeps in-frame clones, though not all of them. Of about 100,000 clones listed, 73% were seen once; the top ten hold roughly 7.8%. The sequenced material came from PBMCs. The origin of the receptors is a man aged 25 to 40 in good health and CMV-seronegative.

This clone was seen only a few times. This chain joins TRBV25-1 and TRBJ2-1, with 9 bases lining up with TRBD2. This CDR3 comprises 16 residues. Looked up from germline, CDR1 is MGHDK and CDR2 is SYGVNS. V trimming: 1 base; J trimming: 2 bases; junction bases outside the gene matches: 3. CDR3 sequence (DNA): TGTGCCAGCAGTGAATCGGAGCGGGAGGCCTACAATGAGCAGTTCTTC. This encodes CASSESEREAYNEQFF.

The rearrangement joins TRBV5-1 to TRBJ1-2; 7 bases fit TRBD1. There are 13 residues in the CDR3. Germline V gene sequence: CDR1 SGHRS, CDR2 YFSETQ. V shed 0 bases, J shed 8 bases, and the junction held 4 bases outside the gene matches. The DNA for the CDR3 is TGCGCCAGCAGCTTGGAAGGACAGGAGGGCTACACCTTC. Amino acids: CASSLEGQEGYTF.

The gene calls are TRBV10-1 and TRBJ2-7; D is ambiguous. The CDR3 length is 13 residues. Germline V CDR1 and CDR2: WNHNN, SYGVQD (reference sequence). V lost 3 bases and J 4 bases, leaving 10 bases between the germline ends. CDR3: CASSDRMGYEQYF. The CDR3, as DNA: TGCGCCAGCAGTGACAGGATGGGTTACGAGCAGTACTTC.

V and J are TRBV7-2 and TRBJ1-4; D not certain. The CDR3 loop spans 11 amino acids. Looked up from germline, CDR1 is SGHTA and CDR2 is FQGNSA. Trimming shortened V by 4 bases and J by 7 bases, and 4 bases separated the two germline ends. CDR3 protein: CASSWSEKLFF. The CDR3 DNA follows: TGTGCCAGCAGCTGGAGTGAAAAACTGTTTTTT.

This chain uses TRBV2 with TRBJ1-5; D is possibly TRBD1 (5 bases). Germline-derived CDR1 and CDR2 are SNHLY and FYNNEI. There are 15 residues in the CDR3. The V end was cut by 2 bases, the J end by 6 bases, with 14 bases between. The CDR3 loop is CASSETGGLAQPQHF. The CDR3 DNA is TGTGCCAGCAGTGAAACCGGGGGTCTCGCTCAGCCCCAGCATTTT.

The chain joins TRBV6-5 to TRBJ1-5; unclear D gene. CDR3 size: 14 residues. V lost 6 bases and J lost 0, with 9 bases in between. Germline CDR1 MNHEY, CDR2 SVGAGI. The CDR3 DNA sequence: TGTGCCAGCAGAACGGGTACTAGCAATCAGCCCCAGCATTTT. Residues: CASRTGTSNQPQHF.